The entry below describes one T cell receptor (beta chain). Its antigen is unknown. Vbeta (60) and Jbeta (13) primers were used in the PCR. Libraries were prepared by immunoSEQ multiplex PCR; TCRdb keeps only in-frame clonotypes and omits some of them. The profile shows 150,000 to 200,000 clones, 70% to 75% of them singletons. The data stem from a study of cytomegalovirus exposure and HLA in healthy donors. The germline CDR1 and CDR2 sequences are SQVTM and ANQGSEA. The CDR3 totals 10 residues. The V end was cut by 6 bases, the J end by 5 bases, with 5 bases between. Study-level points and caveats: In a later analysis, V- and J-gene trimming of beta chains associated with a DCLRE1C missense variant, replicated independently. The study recorded 160 or so TCR beta chains that were cytomegalovirus-associated.

The sequence was obtained from a man aged 18-30 years in good health and CMV-seropositive. Sequencing was done on a sample of PBMCs. V usage is TRBV29-1 and J usage is TRBJ2-1; no reliable D call. The CDR3 DNA sequence: TGCAGCGTGGAGAACAATGAGCAGTTCTTC. It specifies CSVENNEQFF.